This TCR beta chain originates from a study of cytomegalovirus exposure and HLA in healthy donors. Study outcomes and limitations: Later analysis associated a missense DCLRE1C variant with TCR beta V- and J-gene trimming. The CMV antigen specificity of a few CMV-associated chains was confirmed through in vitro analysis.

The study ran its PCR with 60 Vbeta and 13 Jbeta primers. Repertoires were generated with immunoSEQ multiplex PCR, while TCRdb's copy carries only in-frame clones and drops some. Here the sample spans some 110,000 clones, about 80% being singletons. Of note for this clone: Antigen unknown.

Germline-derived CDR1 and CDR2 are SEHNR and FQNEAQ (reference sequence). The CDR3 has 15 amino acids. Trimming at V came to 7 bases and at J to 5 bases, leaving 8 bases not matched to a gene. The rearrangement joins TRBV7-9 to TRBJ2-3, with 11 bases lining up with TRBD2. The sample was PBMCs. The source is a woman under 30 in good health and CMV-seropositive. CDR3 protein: CASTHSGRDIDTQYF. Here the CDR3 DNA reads TGTGCCAGCACCCATAGCGGGAGGGATATAGATACGCAGTATTTT.